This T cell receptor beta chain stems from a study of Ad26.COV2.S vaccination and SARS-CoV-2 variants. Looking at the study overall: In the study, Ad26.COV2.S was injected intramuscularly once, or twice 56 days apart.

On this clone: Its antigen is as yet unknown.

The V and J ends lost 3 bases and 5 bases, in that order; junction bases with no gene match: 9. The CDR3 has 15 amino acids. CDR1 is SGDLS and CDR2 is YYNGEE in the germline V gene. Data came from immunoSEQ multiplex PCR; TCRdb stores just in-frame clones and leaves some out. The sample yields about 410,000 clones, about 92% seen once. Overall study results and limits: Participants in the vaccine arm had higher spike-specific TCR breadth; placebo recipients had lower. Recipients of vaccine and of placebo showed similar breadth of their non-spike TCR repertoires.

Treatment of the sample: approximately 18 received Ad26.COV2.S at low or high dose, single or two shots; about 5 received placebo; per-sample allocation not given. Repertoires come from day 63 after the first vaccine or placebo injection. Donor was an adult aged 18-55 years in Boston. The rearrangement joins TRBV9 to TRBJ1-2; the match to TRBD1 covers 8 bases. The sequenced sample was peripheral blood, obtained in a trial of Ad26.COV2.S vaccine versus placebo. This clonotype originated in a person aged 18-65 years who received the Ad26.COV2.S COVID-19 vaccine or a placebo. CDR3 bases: TGTGCCAGCAGCGCCATTCAGGGGGCGGGGTATGGCTACACCTTC. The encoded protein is CASSAIQGAGYGYTF.